The 9 T cell receptor beta chains below all came from one sample that was sequenced in a study of blood T cells in healthy people across ages. Next came a second PCR, run for roughly 7 to 12 cycles, which used a sample-barcoded 5' primer along with a J-beta primer mix. TCRdb itself ran the 5' RACE reads through MiXCR, one entry per CDR3 protein. The data contain approximately 780,000 distinct CDR3 sequences, about 26% of them seen just once; the ten biggest clones take up roughly 3.1%. These sequences were also reported in another study, on T cells of mothers and their children.

Input material: blood. The source is a boy between 5 and 17 years old in good health.

There are a few counts of this clonotype. This chain joins TRBV7-6 and TRBJ2-1; D not certain. Trimming took 1 base from V and 10 from J, leaving 8 bases between them. The CDR3 contains 12 residues. Germline V gives CDR1 SGHVS, CDR2 FNYEAQ. The CDR3 protein is CASSLDSTEQFF. The CDR3, as DNA: TGTGCCAGCAGCTTAGACTCTACAGAGCAGTTCTTC.

J is TRBJ2-5 and V is TRBV20-1; 9 bases map to TRBD1. The ends lost 5 bases at V and 4 bases at J; junction bases unmatched: 5. The germline V gene encodes CDR1 DFQATT and CDR2 SNEGSKA (reference sequence). This CDR3 has 13 amino acids. The CDR3 region is CSAQDRGIETQYF. The CDR3, as DNA: TGCAGTGCTCAGGACAGGGGTATAGAGACCCAGTACTTC.

About this clonotype: Relative to the germline gene, one junction end is altered; a read error may explain this. The rearrangement uses TRBV6-5 and TRBJ1-2, with D possibly TRBD1 on 5 matching bases. Looked up from germline, CDR1 is MNHEY and CDR2 is SVGAGI. This CDR3 region has 13 residues. CDR3 amino acids: CVSSYSGSYGYTF. As DNA, the CDR3 is TGTGTCAGCAGTTACTCAGGGTCCTATGGCTACACCTTC.

In nucleotides, the CDR3 is TGCGCCAGCACCCCACAGGGACGCACAGATACGCAGTATTTT. This encodes CASTPQGRTDTQYF. The gene calls are TRBV5-1 and TRBJ2-3; a possible D gene is TRBD1 (6 bases). The CDR3 contains 14 residues. V lost 6 bases to trimming and J lost 1 base, with 12 bases between them. Germline V lookup: CDR1 SGHRS, CDR2 YFSETQ. Variable domain in full (rest from reference TRBV5-1 and TRBJ2-3): KAGVTQTPRYLIKTRGQQVTLSCSPISGHRSVSWYQQTPGQGLQFLFEYFSETQRNKGNFPGRFSGRQFSNSRSEMNVSTLELGDSALYLCASTPQGRTDTQYFGPGTRLTVL.

This clonotype was detected only a few times. The chain joins TRBV12-3 or TRBV12-4 to TRBJ1-1; the D is unclear. The CDR3 runs 12 residues. The germline V and J ends were trimmed by 6 bases and 6 bases, with 11 bases remaining between them. The CDR3 reads CASSPRPPEAFF. The CDR3 DNA is TGTGCCAGCAGCCCGCGGCCGCCTGAAGCTTTCTTT.

This clonotype has just a few counts. This CDR3 reads CASSLLGQGATGELFF. CDR3 DNA: TGTGCCAGCAGCCTCTTGGGACAGGGCGCAACCGGGGAGCTGTTTTTT. The J gene is TRBJ2-2, the V gene TRBV5-6; 9 nucleotides agree with TRBD1. The CDR3 length is 16 residues. Trimming cost V 4 bases and J 5 bases; bases outside gene matches: 9. The germline gives CDR1 SGHDT, CDR2 YYEEEE. Full variable domain (missing parts from reference TRBV5-6 and TRBJ2-2): DAGVTQSPTHLIKTRGQQVTLRCSPKSGHDTVSWYQQALGQGPQFIFQYYEEEERQRGNFPDRFSGHQFPNYSSELNVNALLLGDSALYLCASSLLGQGATGELFFGEGSRLTVL.

The chain is built from TRBV30 and TRBJ1-6, with TRBD1 identical over 9 bases. The V segment lost 2 bases and the J segment 8 bases; nucleotides outside the gene matches: 1. Germline CDR1 and CDR2: GTSNPN and SVGIG (reference sequence). The CDR3 runs to 13 residues. CDR3 loop: CAWSRQGDSPLHF. The CDR3 bases are TGTGCCTGGAGTCGACAGGGGGATTCACCCCTCCACTTT.

V gene TRBV21-1 combines with J gene TRBJ1-3. TRBV21-1 is a pseudogene segment. The length of the CDR3 is 15 residues. This CDR3 is CASSETTGSGNTIYF. The CDR3 DNA follows: TGTGCCAGCAGCGAGACAACAGGCTCTGGAAACACCATATATTTT.

In this sample, this clonotype turned up a few times. The chain has TRBV6-1 and TRBJ2-2; D is perhaps TRBD2 (5 bases). Trimming removed 4 bases from V and 3 bases from J, with 15 bases in between. The germline V gene encodes CDR1 MNHNS and CDR2 SASEGT. The length of the CDR3 is 16 residues. CDR3 sequence: CASSVGRRRHTGELFF. DNA for the CDR3: TGTGCCAGCAGTGTGGGCCGGAGGAGACACACCGGGGAGCTGTTTTTT.